Reported below is one TCR beta chain. V lost 4 bases to trimming and J lost 5 bases; unmatched junction nucleotides: 13. This CDR3 region has 16 residues. The study ran its PCR with 60 Vbeta and 13 Jbeta primers. Using immunoSEQ multiplex PCR, the repertoire was profiled, and TCRdb retains in-frame clones only, with some absent. The data hold fewer than 200,000 clones, with 84% observed a single time. This sample is part of a study of cytomegalovirus exposure and HLA in healthy donors. This chain links TRBV23-1 with TRBJ2-7; TRBD1 aligns across 8 bases. TRBV23-1 is identified as an open reading frame with a role that is uncertain. This TCR was recovered from a young man in good health and CMV-seronegative. The sequenced material came from PBMCs. CDR3 region: CASSLPETGEANEQYF. DNA of the CDR3: TGCGCCAGCAGTCTACCTGAGACAGGGGAAGCAAACGAGCAGTACTTC.